This passage covers 6 T cell receptor beta chains from one sample sequenced in a study of OX40 agonist ivuxolimab in advanced cancers. The table came from immunoSEQ multiplex PCR; TCRdb's copy has only in-frame clones and leaves some out. The table lists 50,000 to 65,000 clones, about 90% of them singletons. Sequenced material: CD4+ or CD8+ T cells sorted from blood, taken in a trial of the OX40 agonist ivuxolimab. Receptors originate from an adult with an advanced solid tumor such as melanoma, head and neck, liver or kidney cancer.

This rearrangement joins TRBV9 to TRBJ2-7, with a tentative D call TRBD2 (7 bases). V was pared by 3 bases and J by 3 bases, with 19 bases between. This CDR3 is built from 16 residues. Germline CDR1 reads SGDLS; CDR2 reads YYNGEE. In DNA, the CDR3 is TGTGCCAGCAGCGCGGAAGAGGGGGAGGGTCACTACGAGCAGTACTTC. As protein: CASSAEEGEGHYEQYF.

This rearrangement joins TRBV5-1 to TRBJ1-2, with TRBD1 matching 9 bases. The CDR3 sequence is 13 residues long. Germline CDR1 and CDR2: SGHRS and YFSETQ. The V and J ends lost 3 bases and 6 bases, in that order; junction bases with no gene match: 3. CDR3 protein: CASSSQGADGYTF. In DNA, the CDR3 is TGCGCCAGCAGCTCACAGGGGGCGGATGGCTACACCTTC.

The gene calls are TRBV18 and TRBJ1-3; D is undetermined. Germline lookup yields CDR1 KGHSH and CDR2 LQKENI. The CDR3 is made up of 15 amino acids. Trimming removed 3 bases from V and 0 bases from J, with 9 bases in between. The CDR3 DNA reads TGTGCCAGCTCACCTAACCGAGACTCTGGAAACACCATATATTTT. It codes for CASSPNRDSGNTIYF.

The chain combines TRBV4-2 with TRBJ2-2, with 14 bases fitting TRBD2. The CDR3 has 19 residues. Germline loops: CDR1 LGHNA, CDR2 YNFKEQ. The J segment lost 1 base and the V segment lost 5 bases, leaving 9 bases of the junction unmatched. The CDR3 DNA follows: TGTGCCAGCAGCAGGAGCCTAGGACTAGCGGGGGGGAACACCGGGGAGCTGTTTTTT. The encoded protein is CASSRSLGLAGGNTGELFF.

This clone was seen a handful of times. The J gene is TRBJ1-1, the V gene TRBV5-1; TRBD1 matches at 8 bases. With 0 bases clipped from V and 3 bases from J, the junction kept 10 bases outside the gene matches. Germline V gene sequence: CDR1 SGHRS, CDR2 YFSETQ. The CDR3 totals 17 residues. This CDR3 reads CASSLGIGTGGYTEAFF. The CDR3 DNA follows: TGCGCCAGCAGCTTGGGGATTGGCACAGGGGGGTACACTGAAGCTTTCTTT.

This chain connects TRBV25-1 to TRBJ1-1; D is unresolved. Trimming removed 1 base at V and 3 bases at J, with 9 bases between. Germline CDR1 MGHDK, CDR2 SYGVNS. CDR3 size: 14 residues. The CDR3 DNA sequence: TGTGCCAGCAGTGAATCGCCCGGGTACACTGAAGCTTTCTTT. It yields the protein CASSESPGYTEAFF.